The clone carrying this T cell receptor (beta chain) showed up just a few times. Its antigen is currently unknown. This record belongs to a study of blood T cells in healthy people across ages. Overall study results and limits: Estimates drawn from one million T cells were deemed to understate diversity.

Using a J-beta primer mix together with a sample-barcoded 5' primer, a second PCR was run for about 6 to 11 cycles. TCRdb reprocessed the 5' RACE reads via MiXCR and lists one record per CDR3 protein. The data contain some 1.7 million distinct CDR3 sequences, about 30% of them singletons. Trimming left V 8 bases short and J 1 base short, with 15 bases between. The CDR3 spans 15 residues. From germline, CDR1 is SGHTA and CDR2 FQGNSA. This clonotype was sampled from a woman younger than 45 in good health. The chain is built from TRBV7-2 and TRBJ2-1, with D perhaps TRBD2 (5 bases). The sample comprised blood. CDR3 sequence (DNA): TGTGCCAGCGGGGAAGGAGTAGCGTCCTACAATGAGCAGTTCTTC. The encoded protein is CASGEGVASYNEQFF.